This is a list of T cell receptor beta chains from one sample in a study of metastatic and nonmetastatic thyroid tumors. TCRdb reprocessed the PCR reads using MiXCR. The sample includes about 4,300 clones, 22% of them seen just once. Source material: tumor tissue. These TCRs come from a female donor with papillary thyroid cancer or a benign thyroid nodule (not recorded which). Some clones in this sample may be carry-over from other donors' samples. Both conserved end residues are part of each CDR3. D genes are given only for firm matches. Size is omitted from some rows. Given values are once, few, many or a class for expanded clones.

size: .
D: .
V: TRBV20-1
J: TRBJ2-5
DNA: TGCAGTGCTAGGGGAGTTGGAGGGTTGGAGACCCAGTACTTC
CDR3: CSARGVGGLETQYF

size: few
D: .
V: TRBV7-4
J: TRBJ2-7
DNA: TGTGCCAGCAGCCGGGACTACGAGCAGTACTTC
CDR3: CASSRDYEQYF

size: medium-sized
D: .
V: TRBV27
J: TRBJ2-1
DNA: TGTACCAGCAGCTCCTTCAGCGCGGGTGAGCAGTTCTTC
CDR3: CTSSSFSAGEQFF

size: .
D: .
V: TRBV5-2
J: TRBJ2-1
DNA: TGTGCCAGCACACTTCTCGGGCTAGTGGGAGGCCCCAGCTCCTACAATGATCAGTTCTTC
CDR3: CASTLLGLVGGPSSYNDQFF

size: .
D: TRBD1
V: TRBV30
J: TRBJ1-1
DNA: TGTGCCCAAGGACAGGGGGCAGGAGAAGCTTTCTTT
CDR3: CAQGQGAGEAFF

size: .
D: TRBD2
V: TRBV10-2
J: TRBJ2-1
DNA: TGCGCCACGCGACCGGGACTAGCGGGGAGCTCCTACAATGAGCAGTTCTTC
CDR3: CATRPGLAGSSYNEQFF

size: .
D: .
V: TRBV7-9
J: TRBJ1-2
DNA: TGTGCCAGCAGCTTACCGACAGGCTATGGCTACACCTTC
CDR3: CASSLPTGYGYTF

size: few
D: .
V: TRBV12-3/TRBV12-4
J: TRBJ2-6
DNA: TGTGCCAGCAGTCTGCGACAGGCAGGGGTCCTGACTTTC
CDR3: CASSLRQAGVLTF

size: .
D: .
V: TRBV19
J: TRBJ2-3
DNA: TGTGCCAGTAGTAAATGGACAGCTCCCTTCACAGATACGCAGTATTTT
CDR3: CASSKWTAPFTDTQYF

size: medium-sized
D: .
V: TRBV7-8
J: TRBJ2-7
DNA: TGTGCCAGCAGCTTATTGTGGGCCTACGAGCAGTACTTC
CDR3: CASSLLWAYEQYF

size: few
D: TRBD2
V: TRBV24-1
J: TRBJ2-7
DNA: TGTGCCACCAGTGATAGAGCTAGCGGATCCTACGAGCAGTACTTC
CDR3: CATSDRASGSYEQYF